This T cell receptor (beta chain) was captured in a study of response to subunit inactivated influenza vaccine. Study-wide results and caveats: Seasonal influenza vaccination, on each occasion, was suggested by the authors to recruit few new T cells.

Trimming removed 1 base from V and 7 bases from J, with 10 bases in between. CDR1 and CDR2 (germline): MNHEY, SVGEGT. This CDR3 has 14 amino acids. Via MiXCR, TCRdb re-called the RT-PCR reads, giving one row per CDR3 protein. Among about 190,000 distinct CDR3 sequences listed, roughly an eighth were seen once. Details on this clonotype: The target antigen is unknown.

The TCR sequence derives from a middle-aged man who received an inactivated influenza vaccine. J is TRBJ2-2 and V is TRBV6-2 or TRBV6-3; no definite D call. The starting material was CD8+ T cells sorted from PBMCs, obtained more than 4 days after vaccination. The CDR3, as DNA: TGTGCCAGCAGTTACTTTACAGACGGCGGGGAGCTGTTTTTT. It translates to CASSYFTDGGELFF.